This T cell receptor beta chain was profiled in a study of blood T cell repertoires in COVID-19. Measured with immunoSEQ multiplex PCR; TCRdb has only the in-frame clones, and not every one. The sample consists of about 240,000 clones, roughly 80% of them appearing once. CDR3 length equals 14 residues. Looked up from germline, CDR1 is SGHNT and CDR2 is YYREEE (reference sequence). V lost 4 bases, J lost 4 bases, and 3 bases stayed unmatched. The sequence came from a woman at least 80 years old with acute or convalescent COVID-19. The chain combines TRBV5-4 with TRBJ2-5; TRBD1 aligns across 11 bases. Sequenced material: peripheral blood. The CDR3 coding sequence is TGTGCCAGCAGCAGGGGACAGGGGGGAGAGACCCAGTACTTC. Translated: CASSRGQGGETQYF.